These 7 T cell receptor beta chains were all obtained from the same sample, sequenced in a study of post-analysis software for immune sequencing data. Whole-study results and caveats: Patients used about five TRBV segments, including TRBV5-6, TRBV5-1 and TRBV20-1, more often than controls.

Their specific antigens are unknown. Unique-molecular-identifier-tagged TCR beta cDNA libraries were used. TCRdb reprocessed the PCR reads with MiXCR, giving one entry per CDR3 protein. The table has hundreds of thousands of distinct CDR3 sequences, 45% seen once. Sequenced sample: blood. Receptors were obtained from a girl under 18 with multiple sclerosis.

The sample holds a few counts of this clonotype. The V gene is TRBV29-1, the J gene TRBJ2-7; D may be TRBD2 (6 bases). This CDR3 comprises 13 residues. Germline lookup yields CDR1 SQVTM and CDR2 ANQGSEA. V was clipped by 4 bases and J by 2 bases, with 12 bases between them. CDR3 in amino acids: CSVVIGGAYEQYF. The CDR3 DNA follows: TGCAGCGTTGTAATCGGGGGTGCCTACGAGCAGTACTTC.

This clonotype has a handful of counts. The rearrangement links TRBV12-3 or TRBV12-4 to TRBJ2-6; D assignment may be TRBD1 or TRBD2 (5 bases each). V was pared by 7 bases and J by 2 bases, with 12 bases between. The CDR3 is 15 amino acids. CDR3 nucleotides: TGTGCCAGCACCCTAAGGGGAGCTGGGGCCAACGTCCTGACTTTC. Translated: CASTLRGAGANVLTF.

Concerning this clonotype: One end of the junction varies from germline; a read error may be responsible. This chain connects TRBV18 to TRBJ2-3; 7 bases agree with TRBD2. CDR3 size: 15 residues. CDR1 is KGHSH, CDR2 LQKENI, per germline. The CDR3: CASSPRAGDADTQYF. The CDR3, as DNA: TGTGCTAGCTCACCACGGGCGGGAGATGCAGATACGCAGTATTTT.

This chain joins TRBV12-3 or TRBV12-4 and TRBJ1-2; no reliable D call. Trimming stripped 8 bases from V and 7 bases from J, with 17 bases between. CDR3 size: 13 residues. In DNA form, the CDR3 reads TGTGCCAGCTGCTTGGAAACCGTCGCTGGCTACACCTTC. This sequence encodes CASCLETVAGYTF.

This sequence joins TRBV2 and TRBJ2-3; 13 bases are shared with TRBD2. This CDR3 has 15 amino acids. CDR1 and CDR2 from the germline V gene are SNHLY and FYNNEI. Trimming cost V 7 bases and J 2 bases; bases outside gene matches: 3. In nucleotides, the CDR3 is TGTGCCAGCAAGGGACTAGCGGGGCCCACAGATACGCAGTATTTT. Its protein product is CASKGLAGPTDTQYF.

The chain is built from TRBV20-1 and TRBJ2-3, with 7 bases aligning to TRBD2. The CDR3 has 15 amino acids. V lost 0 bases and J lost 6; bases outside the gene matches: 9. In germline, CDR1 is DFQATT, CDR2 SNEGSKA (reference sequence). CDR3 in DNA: TGCAGTGCTAGAGATCCAGCTAGGGGAGGGGATACGCAGTATTTT. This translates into CSARDPARGGDTQYF.

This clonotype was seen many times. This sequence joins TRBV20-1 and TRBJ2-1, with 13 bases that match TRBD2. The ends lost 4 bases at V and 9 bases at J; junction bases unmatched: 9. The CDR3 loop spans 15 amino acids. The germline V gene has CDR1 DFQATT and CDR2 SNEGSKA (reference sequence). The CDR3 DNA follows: TGCAGTGCTATTGCCGGGACTAGCGGGACCGGTGAGCAGTTCTTC. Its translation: CSAIAGTSGTGEQFF.